This T cell receptor (beta chain) was retrieved from a study of T cells in localized non-small cell lung cancer. The protocol was immunoSEQ multiplex PCR, while the TCRdb copy is restricted to in-frame clones and leaves out a portion. This sample has around 30,000 clones, with about 82% found just once. Trimming removed 5 bases from V and 6 bases from J, with 16 bases in between. The CDR3 sequence is 13 residues long. Germline V gene sequence: CDR1 GTSNPN, CDR2 SVGIG (reference sequence). The sequenced sample was peripheral blood, obtained before any cancer treatment. This TCR was sampled from a male donor aged 60 or older with stage III squamous cell lung carcinoma. This chain links TRBV30 with TRBJ1-2; a possible D gene is TRBD1 (6 bases). Here the CDR3 DNA reads TGTGCCTGGGGCAGGGGAAATTACGATGGCTACACCTTC. Amino acid sequence: CAWGRGNYDGYTF. Full variable domain (remainder filled in from reference TRBV30 and TRBJ1-2): SQTIHQWPATLVQPVGSPLSLECTVEGTSNPNLYWYRQAAGRGLQLLFYSVGIGQISSEVPQNLSASRPQDRQFILSSKKLLLSDSGFYLCAWGRGNYDGYTFGSGTRLTVV.